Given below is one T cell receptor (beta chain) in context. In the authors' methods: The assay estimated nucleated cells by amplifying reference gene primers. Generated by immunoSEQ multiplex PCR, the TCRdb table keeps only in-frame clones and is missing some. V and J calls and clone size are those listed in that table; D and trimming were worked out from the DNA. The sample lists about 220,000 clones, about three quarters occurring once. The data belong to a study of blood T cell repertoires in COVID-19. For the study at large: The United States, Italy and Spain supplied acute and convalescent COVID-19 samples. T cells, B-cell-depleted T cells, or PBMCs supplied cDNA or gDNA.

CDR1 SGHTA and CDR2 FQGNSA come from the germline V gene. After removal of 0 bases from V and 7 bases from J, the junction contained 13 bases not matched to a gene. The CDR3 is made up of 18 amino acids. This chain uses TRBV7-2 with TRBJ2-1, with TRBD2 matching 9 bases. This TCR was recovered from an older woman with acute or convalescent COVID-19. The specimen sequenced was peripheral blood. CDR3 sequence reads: CASSLARAGGPPRNEQFF. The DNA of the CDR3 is TGTGCCAGCAGCTTAGCGAGGGCGGGAGGGCCCCCTCGGAATGAGCAGTTCTTC.